One and the same sample provided the 25 T cell receptor beta chains below, sequenced in a study of blood T cell repertoires in COVID-19. Assay: immunoSEQ multiplex PCR; the TCRdb copy retains only in-frame clones and omits some. The sample has 150,000 or so clones, about 82% seen once. Sequenced input: peripheral blood. The receptors were sampled from a woman of 80 years or more with active or convalescent COVID-19.

The V call is TRBV28, the J call TRBJ1-5; D perhaps matches TRBD1 (5 bases). CDR1 is MDHEN, CDR2 SYDVKM, per germline. The CDR3 has 14 amino acids. Trimming removed 4 bases at V and 11 bases at J, with 18 bases between. The CDR3 here is CASSSGGVGWAQHF. The CDR3 region has the DNA TGTGCCAGCAGTTCCGGGGGGGTCGGTTGGGCCCAGCATTTT.

The chain has TRBV19 and TRBJ2-7; possible D gene TRBD2, 5 bases. V was pared by 4 bases and J by 4 bases, with 8 bases between. In germline, CDR1 is LNHDA, CDR2 SQIVND (reference sequence). This CDR3 region has 12 residues. The CDR3 reads CASSRTGYEQYF. The CDR3 DNA reads TGTGCCAGTAGTAGGACTGGTTACGAGCAGTACTTC.

This clone was counted once. The chain has TRBV2 and TRBJ2-5; 8 bases are a match to TRBD2. Trimming at V came to 6 bases and at J to 1 base, leaving 7 bases not matched to a gene. Germline V gives CDR1 SNHLY, CDR2 FYNNEI. This CDR3 spans 15 amino acids. The CDR3 DNA sequence: TGTGCCAGCAGGGGAGTAGCGGGGCCCCAAGAGACCCAGTACTTC. As protein: CASRGVAGPQETQYF.

This clone was recorded only once. The chain recombines TRBV6-6 with TRBJ2-7; D perhaps matches TRBD2 (6 bases). V lost 10 bases and J 2 bases, leaving 15 bases between the germline ends. The length of the CDR3 is 13 residues. Looked up from germline, CDR1 is MNHNY and CDR2 is SVGAGI (reference sequence). The CDR3 here is CATSRGEAYEQYF. In DNA form, the CDR3 reads TGTGCCACCTCCCGTGGGGAGGCCTACGAGCAGTACTTC.

The chain employs TRBV3-1 (or the pseudogene TRBV3-2) and TRBJ2-2; the D is unclear. The ends were cut back, 2 bases at V and 4 bases at J, with 8 bases in the middle. Germline V lookup: CDR1 LGHDT, CDR2 YNNKEL (reference sequence). There are 14 residues in the CDR3. The CDR3 DNA is TGTGCCAGCAGCCAACTTCCAGGCACCGGGGAGCTGTTTTTT. It yields the protein CASSQLPGTGELFF.

The V and J genes are TRBV7-9 and TRBJ2-1; D uncertain. The length of the CDR3 is 14 residues. Germline V lookup: CDR1 SEHNR, CDR2 FQNEAQ (reference sequence). V lost 0 bases to trimming and J lost 8 bases, with 11 bases between them. The CDR3 DNA reads TGTGCCAGCAGCTTAGCGTCAGTTCTCGATGAGCAGTTCTTC. It codes for CASSLASVLDEQFF.

This chain joins TRBV19 and TRBJ2-1; D may be TRBD2 (6 bases). Trimming removed 0 bases from V and 5 bases from J, with 17 bases in between. Germline CDR1 LNHDA, CDR2 SQIVND (reference sequence). The CDR3 length is 17 residues. The CDR3 DNA is TGTGCCAGTAGTATAGAGGCCGGGGGAAGAATGAACAATGAGCAGTTCTTC. Encoded protein: CASSIEAGGRMNNEQFF.

The rearrangement links TRBV19 to TRBJ1-6; D remains unclear. CDR3 size: 12 residues. V was cut by 5 bases and J by 9 bases, with 8 bases left in between. Germline-derived CDR1 and CDR2 are LNHDA and SQIVND (reference sequence). The CDR3 coding sequence is TGTGCCAGTAGTTCCGCGGGTTCACCCCTCCACTTT. This sequence encodes CASSSAGSPLHF.

The chain couples TRBV6-5 to TRBJ1-2, with no clear D. Germline CDR1 reads MNHEY; CDR2 reads SVGAGI. This CDR3 has 12 amino acids. The ends were cut back, 6 bases at V and 7 bases at J, with 12 bases in the middle. Here the CDR3 reads CASSQSPGGYTF. CDR3 DNA sequence: TGTGCCAGCAGCCAAAGTCCGGGTGGCTACACCTTC.

The chain uses TRBV23-1 and TRBJ2-1; TRBD1 aligns across 10 bases. TRBV23-1 is marked as an open reading frame, function uncertain. The V and J ends lost 0 bases and 5 bases, in that order; junction bases with no gene match: 7. The CDR3 sequence is 17 residues long. This chain's CDR3 is CASSQSETGGAHNEQFF. The CDR3 DNA is TGCGCCAGCAGTCAATCAGAGACAGGGGGCGCCCACAATGAGCAGTTCTTC.

As regards this clone: Other DNA sequences in the sample encode the same CDR3. The chain joins TRBV18 to TRBJ1-1; D is undetermined. Trimming stripped 2 bases from V and 0 bases from J, with 4 bases between. Looked up from germline, CDR1 is KGHSH and CDR2 is LQKENI. This CDR3 contains 13 residues. Written as DNA, the CDR3 is TGTGCCAGCTCACCATCCATGAACACTGAAGCTTTCTTT. This encodes CASSPSMNTEAFF.

The chain links TRBV15 to TRBJ2-7; 7 nucleotides line up with TRBD2. Unmatched junction bases numbered 8, after V lost 6 bases and J lost 3 bases. Germline lookup yields CDR1 LNHNV and CDR2 YYDKDF (reference sequence). The CDR3 has 14 residues. The CDR3 protein is CATSRSGVSYEQYF. CDR3 sequence (DNA): TGTGCCACCAGTCGAAGCGGGGTAAGCTACGAGCAGTACTTC.

The chain links TRBV2 to TRBJ1-4; D possibly corresponds to TRBD1 (5 bases). The V gene's germline CDR1 is SNHLY and CDR2 FYNNEI. Deletions cut 9 bases from V and 0 bases from J, with 14 bases between. The CDR3 totals 15 residues. For the CDR3, the DNA is TGTGCCAGTACCCGACAGAGCTCAACTAATGAAAAACTGTTTTTT. This encodes CASTRQSSTNEKLFF.

This clone was observed a few times. The CDR3 sequence: CAWRQLPATNEKLFF. Written as DNA, the CDR3 is TGTGCCTGGAGACAGTTACCTGCAACTAATGAAAAACTGTTTTTT. The chain joins TRBV30 to TRBJ1-4; D gene uncertain. CDR1 GTSNPN and CDR2 SVGIG come from the germline V gene (reference sequence). The CDR3 contains 15 residues. Trimming took 3 bases from V and 0 from J, leaving 11 bases between them.

Ten or more counts support this clone. This chain connects TRBV28 to TRBJ1-6; D uncertain. V lost 4 bases and J lost 6, with 22 bases in between. This CDR3 has 18 residues. Germline assignment: CDR1 MDHEN and CDR2 SYDVKM. CDR3 coding DNA: TGTGCCAGCAGTTACCCCACCCGGGTGATAACGACTAATTCACCCCTCCACTTT. Translation gives CASSYPTRVITTNSPLHF.

Here the CDR3 DNA reads TGTGCCAGTGCTGGACAGCCAACTAATGAAAAACTGTTTTTT. This encodes CASAGQPTNEKLFF. The rearrangement uses TRBV6-5 and TRBJ1-4, with a possible D match to TRBD1 (6 bases). The CDR3 totals 14 residues. Germline assignment: CDR1 MNHEY and CDR2 SVGAGI. Trimming shortened V by 9 bases and J by 0 bases, and 11 bases separated the two germline ends.

This chain links TRBV10-1 with TRBJ1-1; D unclear. Trimming removed 10 bases at V and 1 base at J, with 13 bases between. Germline V gene sequence: CDR1 WNHNN, CDR2 SYGVQD (reference sequence). The CDR3 sequence is 13 residues long. CDR3 sequence reads: CATRPGSNTEAFF. CDR3 bases: TGCGCCACCCGGCCCGGGTCGAACACTGAAGCTTTCTTT.

This chain uses TRBV2 with TRBJ2-5, with 11 positions matching TRBD2. V lost 9 bases and J lost 5; bases outside the gene matches: 14. This CDR3 has 16 residues. The germline gives CDR1 SNHLY, CDR2 FYNNEI. CDR3 nucleotide sequence: TGTGCCAGTAGTATATTGGCTAGCGGGGGGCGGGAGACCCAGTACTTC. Translating gives CASSILASGGRETQYF.

This clone is a singleton in its sample. The CDR3 DNA reads TGTGCCAGCAGCTTAGTGCAGGGGAATTCACCCCTCCACTTT. It encodes CASSLVQGNSPLHF. V and J are TRBV7-2 and TRBJ1-6, with D maybe TRBD1 (6 bases). The V gene lost 1 base and the J gene lost 7 bases, with 8 bases spanning the gap. The CDR3 is 14 amino acids. The germline CDR1 and CDR2 sequences are SGHTA and FQGNSA.

The rearrangement links TRBV7-9 to TRBJ1-2; possibly TRBD1 for D (6 bases). V gave up 4 bases and J gave up 8 bases, with 14 bases separating them. CDR1 is SEHNR, CDR2 FQNEAQ, per germline (reference sequence). CDR3 length: 13 residues. CDR3 sequence (DNA): TGTGCCAGCAGCTCACCGACAGGCATCGGCTACACCTTC. Its translation is CASSSPTGIGYTF.

The chain employs TRBV5-1 and TRBJ1-5; D not certain. Germline V gives CDR1 SGHRS, CDR2 YFSETQ. V was pared by 0 bases and J by 0 bases, with 7 bases between. The CDR3 loop spans 15 amino acids. The CDR3 bases are TGCGCCAGCAGCTTGGTTGGAGATAGCAATCAGCCCCAGCATTTT. As protein: CASSLVGDSNQPQHF.

V and J are TRBV11-1 and TRBJ1-1; D uncertain. V was shortened by 8 bases and J by 1 base, with 17 bases between the two germline ends. The CDR3 consists of 15 residues. The germline gives CDR1 SGHAT, CDR2 FQDESV (reference sequence). The CDR3 sequence: CASRSGVTENTEAFF. The CDR3 bases are TGTGCCAGCCGGTCCGGCGTCACAGAGAACACTGAAGCTTTCTTT.

The chain joins TRBV5-1 to TRBJ2-1; 7 bases agree with TRBD2. This CDR3 spans 14 amino acids. The V segment lost 3 bases and the J segment 4 bases; nucleotides outside the gene matches: 4. CDR1 SGHRS and CDR2 YFSETQ come from the germline V gene. The CDR3 region has the DNA TGCGCCAGCAGCTGGACCGGGGGGTACAATGAGCAGTTCTTC. Amino acid sequence: CASSWTGGYNEQFF.

This sequence joins TRBV19 and TRBJ1-1; the match to TRBD1 covers 8 bases. The CDR3 spans 14 residues. V was clipped by 5 bases and J by 4 bases; unmatched bases: 6. CDR1 and CDR2 (germline): LNHDA, SQIVND (reference sequence). Here the CDR3 DNA reads TGTGCCAGTAGTTTAGGACAGGGACGCACTGAAGCTTTCTTT. Translation gives CASSLGQGRTEAFF.

The rearrangement uses TRBV5-1 and TRBJ2-7; 7 bases are shared with TRBD2. Trimming cost V 0 bases and J 3 bases; bases outside gene matches: 6. Germline CDR1 reads SGHRS; CDR2 reads YFSETQ. The CDR3 contains 15 residues. The CDR3 DNA is TGCGCCAGCAGCTTGGCCCCAGCGGGGTACTACGAGCAGTACTTC. This sequence encodes CASSLAPAGYYEQYF. Filled out from reference TRBV5-1 and TRBJ2-7, the complete variable domain reads KAGVTQTPRYLIKTRGQQVTLSCSPISGHRSVSWYQQTPGQGLQFLFEYFSETQRNKGNFPGRFSGRQFSNSRSEMNVSTLELGDSALYLCASSLAPAGYYEQYFGPGTRLTVT.